The next 20 T cell receptor beta chains were all read from a single sample in a study of T cell responses to AZD1222 COVID-19 vaccine. Profiling relied on immunoSEQ multiplex PCR, and the TCRdb table lists in-frame clones only, not all of them. The repertoire consists of about 70,000 clones, with about nine tenths occurring once and the leading ten covering about 3.5%. This material consisted of peripheral blood, taken 28 days after the second AZD1222 dose. These receptors were taken from an adult who received the AZD1222 COVID-19 vaccine.

V usage is TRBV12-3 or TRBV12-4 and J usage is TRBJ1-2, with D hard to call. V was trimmed by 7 bases and J by 6 bases, leaving 12 bases between them. This CDR3 comprises 12 residues. CDR3 DNA sequence: TGTGCCAGCACCGCCCACCGGGATGGCTACACCTTC. Its translation is CASTAHRDGYTF.

The chain links TRBV11-3 to TRBJ2-1; 8 nucleotides align to TRBD2. V shed 0 bases and J 6 bases; nucleotides not matched to a gene: 10. Looked up from germline, CDR1 is SGHNT and CDR2 is YENEEA. The CDR3 length is 17 residues. The CDR3 DNA reads as TGTGCCAGCAGCTTAGATCAAGTCGGCGGGGGGAGCAATGAGCAGTTCTTC. Its translation is CASSLDQVGGGSNEQFF. Supplemented by reference TRBV11-3 and TRBJ2-1, the full variable domain reads EAGVVQSPRYKIIEKKQPVAFWCNPISGHNTLYWYLQNLGQGPELLIRYENEEAVDDSQLPKDRFSAERLKGVDSTLKIQPAELGDSAVYLCASSLDQVGGGSNEQFFGPGTRLTVL.

The chain is built from TRBV5-1 and TRBJ2-3; D is uncertain. The CDR3 spans 14 residues. From germline, CDR1 is SGHRS and CDR2 YFSETQ. V lost 5 bases, J lost 0 bases, and 10 bases lay in between. As DNA, the CDR3 is TGCGCCAGCAGACAATCAATTAGCACAGATACGCAGTATTTT. It codes for CASRQSISTDTQYF.

This chain connects TRBV5-1 to TRBJ1-6; TRBD1 matches at 9 bases. The CDR3 has 17 amino acids. J gave up 1 base and V 4 bases, and 6 bases lay outside the gene matches. In germline, CDR1 is SGHRS, CDR2 YFSETQ. The CDR3 nucleotides read TGCGCCAGCAGCCTAACGACAGGGGGGTCCTATAATTCACCCCTCCACTTT. Translation: CASSLTTGGSYNSPLHF.

The chain recombines TRBV28 with TRBJ2-2; D is undetermined. This CDR3 spans 14 amino acids. V was trimmed by 8 bases and J by 2 bases, leaving 12 bases between them. Germline V gives CDR1 MDHEN, CDR2 SYDVKM. DNA of the CDR3: TGTGCCAGCTGTGGAACACTTAACACCGGGGAGCTGTTTTTT. Protein: CASCGTLNTGELFF.

The chain recombines TRBV6-5 with TRBJ2-1; tentative D call: TRBD1 (6 bases). From germline, CDR1 is MNHEY and CDR2 SVGAGI. The CDR3 has 14 amino acids. Trimming stripped 0 bases from V and 9 bases from J, with 12 bases between. The CDR3 DNA follows: TGTGCCAGCAGTTACTCGACCCCAGGGGCTGAGCAGTTCTTC. Its protein is CASSYSTPGAEQFF.

The genes are TRBV20-1 and TRBJ2-7; maybe TRBD2 (6 bases). Deletions cut 3 bases from V and 5 bases from J, with 17 bases between. The CDR3 length is 14 residues. Germline V CDR1 and CDR2: DFQATT, SNEGSKA (reference sequence). CDR3 region: CSASGKSGVNEQYF. The DNA of the CDR3 is TGCAGTGCTAGTGGGAAATCGGGGGTCAACGAGCAGTACTTC.

The chain employs TRBV15 and TRBJ2-1, with D perhaps given as TRBD1 or TRBD2 (6 bases each). V shed 1 base and J shed 5 bases, with 12 bases lying between them. This CDR3 comprises 15 residues. In germline, CDR1 is LNHNV, CDR2 YYDKDF (reference sequence). CDR3: CATSRAQGRHNEQFF. The CDR3 DNA follows: TGTGCCACCAGCAGAGCGCAGGGGAGGCACAATGAGCAGTTCTTC.

The chain uses TRBV19 and TRBJ2-5; 8 bases are shared with TRBD1. The V gene end was trimmed by 2 bases and the J gene end by 5 bases; junction bases not matched to a gene: 4. This CDR3 has 14 residues. CDR1 is LNHDA and CDR2 is SQIVND in the germline V gene (reference sequence). The CDR3 sequence is CASSIQGAGETQYF. DNA of the CDR3: TGTGCCAGTAGTATACAGGGGGCAGGGGAGACCCAGTACTTC. Supplemented by reference TRBV19 and TRBJ2-5, the full variable domain reads DGGITQSPKYLFRKEGQNVTLSCEQNLNHDAMYWYRQDPGQGLRLIYYSQIVNDFQKGDIAEGYSVSREKKESFPLTVTSAQKNPTAFYLCASSIQGAGETQYFGPGTRLLVL.

This sequence joins TRBV27 and TRBJ2-7; 7 positions agree with TRBD1. The germline CDR1 and CDR2 sequences are MNHEY and SMNVEV (reference sequence). This CDR3 has 17 amino acids. V shed 0 bases, J shed 1 base, and the junction held 9 bases outside the gene matches. For the CDR3, the DNA is TGTGCCAGCAGTTTATCCATAGGGGGCAGTTGGTCCTACGAGCAGTACTTC. This sequence encodes CASSLSIGGSWSYEQYF.

This rearrangement joins TRBV3-1 (or the pseudogene TRBV3-2) to TRBJ2-5, with TRBD2 identical over 9 bases. This CDR3 is built from 18 residues. V lost 3 bases, J lost 2 bases, and 13 bases stayed unmatched. Per the germline V gene, CDR1 is LGHDT and CDR2 is YNNKEL (reference sequence). The CDR3 bases are TGTGCCAGCAGCCACACCCTAGGAGCGGGGGGCTCACAAGAGACCCAGTACTTC. It specifies CASSHTLGAGGSQETQYF.

V and J are TRBV13 and TRBJ2-7; maybe TRBD2 (5 bases). This CDR3 spans 12 amino acids. Per the germline V gene, CDR1 is PRHDT and CDR2 is FYEKMQ (reference sequence). V was pared by 5 bases and J by 6 bases, with 11 bases between. The DNA for the CDR3 is TGTGCCAGCAGCACTAGGTCTAGCGAGCAGTACTTC. Translating it yields CASSTRSSEQYF. Variable domain in full (rest from reference TRBV13 and TRBJ2-7): AAGVIQSPRHLIKEKRETATLKCYPIPRHDTVYWYQQGPGQDPQFLISFYEKMQSDKGSIPDRFSAQQFSDYHSELNMSSLELGDSALYFCASSTRSSEQYFGPGTRLTVT.

This chain connects TRBV9 to TRBJ2-7; 8 bases match TRBD2. Germline V gives CDR1 SGDLS, CDR2 YYNGEE. The CDR3 runs to 15 residues. With V trimmed by 0 bases and J by 0 bases, 2 bases remained unmatched. CDR3 nucleotide sequence: TGTGCCAGCAGCGTAGGCGGGGGGTTCTCCTACGAGCAGTACTTC. It is translated as CASSVGGGFSYEQYF.

CDR3 sequence (DNA): TGTGCCAGCAGCTTAACTAGCGGGGGTTACAATGAGCAGTTCTTC. It is translated as CASSLTSGGYNEQFF. The rearrangement joins TRBV11-1 to TRBJ2-1, with 11 bases that match TRBD2. After removal of 2 bases from V and 4 bases from J, the junction contained 1 base not matched to a gene. This CDR3 has 15 residues. CDR1 and CDR2 (germline): SGHAT, FQDESV (reference sequence).

The V gene is TRBV27, the J gene TRBJ2-7; D is unresolved. V dropped 4 bases and J dropped 7 bases, with 8 bases sitting between them. CDR3 length equals 11 residues. The germline V gene has CDR1 MNHEY and CDR2 SMNVEV (reference sequence). The CDR3, as DNA: TGTGCCAGCAGTTCCCCCCCAGAGCAGTACTTC. Residues: CASSSPPEQYF.

This clone was seen once. The chain employs TRBV5-6 and TRBJ2-7; D not certain. This CDR3 is 13 amino acids long. CDR1 and CDR2 from the germline V gene are SGHDT and YYEEEE. V lost 0 bases to trimming and J lost 3 bases, with 7 bases between them. In nucleotides, the CDR3 is TGTGCCAGCAGCTTGGCGGGTTACTACGAGCAGTACTTC. Amino acid sequence: CASSLAGYYEQYF.

The chain has TRBV5-1 and TRBJ2-7; possibly TRBD1 for D (6 bases). CDR3 length equals 14 residues. Germline CDR1 SGHRS, CDR2 YFSETQ. Trimming left V 1 base short and J 1 base short, with 9 bases between. The CDR3 DNA reads TGCGCCAGCAGCTTGACAGGGATTTCCTACGAGCAGTACTTC. This translates into CASSLTGISYEQYF. Variable domain in full (rest from reference TRBV5-1 and TRBJ2-7): KAGVTQTPRYLIKTRGQQVTLSCSPISGHRSVSWYQQTPGQGLQFLFEYFSETQRNKGNFPGRFSGRQFSNSRSEMNVSTLELGDSALYLCASSLTGISYEQYFGPGTRLTVT.

The chain employs TRBV5-1 and TRBJ2-3, with 7 bases lining up with TRBD2. V lost 4 bases to trimming and J lost 2 bases; unmatched junction nucleotides: 7. Germline-derived CDR1 and CDR2 are SGHRS and YFSETQ. The CDR3 totals 15 residues. The DNA of the CDR3 is TGCGCCAGCAGCCAGGGTGGGAGGGTCACAGATACGCAGTATTTT. It is translated as CASSQGGRVTDTQYF.

The count of this clone is one. The chain uses TRBV6-5 and TRBJ1-1, with unresolved D. The CDR3 totals 13 residues. V lost 8 bases, J lost 0 bases, and 10 bases lay in between. The V gene's germline CDR1 is MNHEY and CDR2 SVGAGI. Here the CDR3 reads CASFDSMNTEAFF. The CDR3 nucleotides read TGTGCCAGCTTTGACTCCATGAACACTGAAGCTTTCTTT.

The V gene is TRBV7-8, the J gene TRBJ1-1; D is uncertain. Trimming stripped 1 base from V and 3 bases from J, with 6 bases between. Germline values: CDR1 SGHVS, CDR2 FQNEAQ. The CDR3 length is 13 residues. CDR3 in DNA: TGTGCCAGCAGCTTAGAATGGGACACTGAAGCTTTCTTT. Its protein is CASSLEWDTEAFF.